The T cell receptor beta chain described here comes from a study of blood T cell repertoires in COVID-19. Study at large: Acute and convalescent COVID-19 specimens originated in the United States, Italy and Spain. In each case, the material was cDNA or gDNA derived from T cells, B-cell-depleted T cells, or PBMCs.

The CDR3 length is 12 residues. J gave up 6 bases and V 6 bases, and 5 bases lay outside the gene matches. Germline V gene sequence: CDR1 MDHEN, CDR2 SYDVKM. In the study's own analysis: Nucleated cell number was recorded as an estimate derived from reference gene primer amplification. Some clones are missing from TCRdb's copy, which holds only in-frame ones; the method was immunoSEQ multiplex PCR. The DNA was the basis for D and trimming; V, J and clone size are from that table. Of some 200,000 clones detected, roughly 80% appear once; the ten largest clones hold under 7.5%. The genes are TRBV28 and TRBJ2-7; TRBD2 matches at 7 bases. Sequenced input: peripheral blood. The receptor was derived from a middle-aged woman with acute or convalescent COVID-19. CDR3 nucleotides: TGTGCCAGCAGACCTACTAGCGCCGAGCAGTACTTC. Its protein is CASRPTSAEQYF.